This T cell receptor beta chain derives from a study of beta chain features in type 1 diabetes. General observations from the study: Naive, central memory and regulatory TCRB repertoires appeared more similar among patients than healthy donors. TCRB CDR3s were moderately but significantly shorter in Type 1 diabetes patients in all four CD4+ subsets.

The length of the CDR3 is 15 residues. Germline-derived CDR1 and CDR2 are MGHRA and YSYEKL. The V gene lost 6 bases and the J gene lost 11 bases, with 25 bases spanning the gap. Regarding this clone: Antigen unknown.

Stem cell-like memory, regulatory, central memory and naive CD4+ cells were sorted via CD45RO/CCR7/CD25/CD127/CD95/CD27. Expressed TCRB transcripts got sequenced, as all isolated RNA was reverse transcribed. Read counts averaged approximately 3.6 million for samples of naive, central memory and regulatory T cells. Only in-frame clones appear in the TCRdb table, and some are missing; sequencing was by immunoSEQ multiplex PCR. The sample includes hundreds of thousands of clones, around an eighth of them seen just once. The sequenced sample consisted of naive CD4+ T cells from blood. The clonotype originates from a man aged 18-30 years with type 1 diabetes. V and J are TRBV4-1 and TRBJ1-1; D unclear. This CDR3 is CASSDRSPPTAPAFF. In DNA, the CDR3 is TGCGCCAGCAGTGATCGGTCACCTCCCACCGCACCGGCTTTCTTT.